The sequence of this TCR beta chain was determined in a study of T cell clonotyping in hematopoietic cell transplantation (dated by TCRdb to about 2021). Study-level background: Pretransplant recipient samples were obtained after cytoreduction. Recruitment of patients was conducted between late 2015 and 2017, and follow-up was continued until September 2020 or death. A total of 130 to 150 blood samples were collected in the study from roughly 40 consecutive transplant recipients and their related donors. Summary of the overall study and its limitations: Only a small fraction of recipient repertoires overlapped donor repertoires, with over 97% appearing de novo at the given depth. The sample size was limited, and CD4 and CD8 repertoire contributions could not be separated because cells were not sorted. After transplant, TCR diversity in recipients dropped, and pathologically expanded clonotypes climbed progressively between day 30 and day 180. Donor and pretransplant recipient Inverse Simpson Index values predicted broader posttransplant TCR repertoire diversity.

With respect to this clone: Its cognate antigen has yet to be identified. No much larger clone is present one base from it, and per-base qualities are unavailable.

The immunoSEQ assay, a bias-controlled multiplex PCR with V- and J-specific primers, was used to amplify TCR beta CDR3 regions from genomic DNA. A proprietary barcode and Illumina adapter sequences were added to the CDR3 amplicons in a second PCR step. An Illumina MiSeq instrument was used to sequence the CDR3 libraries. As for the authors' bioinformatics: immunoSEQ Analyzer 3.0 was used for export and quality control, with R Bioconductor and Immunarch used for downstream analyses. Only productive rearrangements within the normalized downsampled data set were used in the calculation of repertoire metrics. In the normalized cohort, a clonotype counted as pathologically expanded if the clonotype was larger than 5 templates. Repertoire diversity was measured with the Inverse Simpson Index. To capture all clonotypes, the CMV-specificity analyses were run on the non-normalized data set. This immuneACCESS table, as held by TCRdb, lists in-frame sequences with V and J called but not all clones. Of the missing ones, under half trace to an unresolved V gene in checked studies; the others have no known cause. Clone size and the V and J calls come from that table; the DNA yielded D and trimming. In all, the sample holds approximately 44,000 clones, and 85% of those were seen once. The ten largest clones take up about 2.8% of the sample.

From the cysteine through the phenylalanine, the CDR3 covers 15 amino acids. The retained sequence is limited to the CDR3, 45 bases, with the frame set at the first base. V sheds 5 bases and J sheds 2 bases, leaving 15 bases between their ends. The germline V gene specifies SNHLY as CDR1 and FYNNEI as CDR2. Interpreted using the paper, the time point label stands for: recipient sample about 28 days before transplant, after cytoreduction. Recipient blood was collected about 28 days before transplant and at days 30, 100 and 180 after transplant. Nuclei Lysis Solution was used to extract genomic DNA from fresh or cryopreserved unfractionated peripheral blood mononuclear cells.

This sequence originates from a man aged 55 to 69 with acute myeloid leukemia. Some clones in this sample may be carry-over from other donors' samples. Here the sequenced sample was peripheral blood mononuclear cells, taken before stem cell transplant. This sequence uses TRBV2 and TRBJ1-1, with no D gene named confidently. The encoded CDR3 is CASSRGGNHNTEAFF. Read as DNA, the sequence is TGTGCCAGCAGTCGAGGCGGGAATCATAACACTGAAGCTTTCTTT.